Listed below are T cell receptor beta chains from one sample, sequenced in a study of response to subunit inactivated influenza vaccine. MiXCR, applied by TCRdb to the RT-PCR reads, yields one record per CDR3 protein. Seen here are about 530,000 distinct CDR3 sequences, approximately 13% observed once, and the top ten hold over 10%. This specimen was PBMCs from blood, taken roughly 48 days after vaccination. The receptors shown here come from a man aged 50 to 59 who received an inactivated influenza vaccine. CDR3s leave out the opening cysteine and the closing phenylalanine or tryptophan.

>TRBV7-9
ASSLGLLLSYEQY
>TRBV7-2
ASSSPPTGTYEQY
>TRBV30
AWSDRSYGYT
>TRBV29-1
SVEDSRQGETQY
>TRBV4-1
ASAQGFSYNEQF
>TRBV11-2
ASSLWLAEEETQY
>TRBV4-1
ASSHEGQTLYNEQF
>TRBV20-1
SARDWGLAGPNGREQF
>TRBV12-3/TRBV12-4
ASSPRDGQETQY
>TRBV7-2
ASSPLYPPGELF
>TRBV5-1
ASSSGTSGGAYSEQF
>TRBV29-1
SVIRETQY
>TRBV20-1
SAKVQGAYEQY
>TRBV7-9
ASSVTGTGGTEAF
>TRBV28
ASRQGLASADTQY
>TRBV5-4
ASSRLAVSYNEQF
>TRBV4-1
ASSQEPQGRAGELF
>TRBV5-1
ASSLEGSGGADTQY
>TRBV2
ASSESKAGVNTEAF
>TRBV20-1
SAKVGDSPLH
>TRBV10-3
AISSDSLSSYEQY
>TRBV6-1
ASTPGQGGSPLH
>TRBV5-5
ASSSPGVAGGVETQY
>TRBV6-5
ASSYGALPVTYEQY
>TRBV20-1
SARGDRGGKNIQY
>TRBV12-3/TRBV12-4
ASSLGVAQPQH
>TRBV28
ASGVSRTVSYNEQF
>TRBV5-1
ASSRWASGASTDTQY
>TRBV5-6
ASSLGSRLNTEAF
>TRBV18
ASSPVAGVAYEQY
>TRBV12-3/TRBV12-4
ASSFRGLGGTEAF
>TRBV4-3
ASSQGQGAGYEQY
>TRBV5-1
ASSLDISYEQY
>TRBV6-1
ASTQLSYNSPLH
>TRBV4-3
ASSHIGEETQY
>TRBV24-1
ATSDWTRPTGELF
>TRBV18
ASSPSTGYPLTQY
>TRBV20-1
SAGEEGGYT
>TRBV4-3
ASSPQVMKTQY
>TRBV3-1
ASSEVEDTEPPKRGYT
>TRBV7-7
ASSLLGAGETQY
>TRBV6-2/TRBV6-3
ASSYSGTITEQY